Shown below are 26 T cell receptor beta chains from a single sample sequenced in a study of cytotoxic CD8 clonotypes in ibrutinib-treated CLL. Method: immunoSEQ multiplex PCR; TCRdb's copy keeps in-frame clones and lacks some. This table holds 150,000 or so clones, approximately 80% found once. The sample in question was PBMCs, obtained after 24 months of ibrutinib treatment. The source of these receptors is a human donor with chronic lymphocytic leukemia.

The V call is TRBV6-1, the J call TRBJ1-2; 12 positions match TRBD1. V trimming: 4 bases; J trimming: 8 bases; junction bases outside the gene matches: 17. This CDR3 spans 18 amino acids. In germline, CDR1 is MNHNS, CDR2 SASEGT. The CDR3 DNA sequence: TGTGCCAGCAGTGTTCCCGAGCCGGGACAGGGGGCCCCTTGGGGCTACACCTTC. Translation: CASSVPEPGQGAPWGYTF.

V gene TRBV9 combines with J gene TRBJ1-1; D gene uncertain. Germline values: CDR1 SGDLS, CDR2 YYNGEE. The V gene lost 2 bases and the J gene lost 0 bases, with 11 bases spanning the gap. The CDR3 extends over 15 amino acids. The CDR3 DNA reads TGTGCCAGCAGCGTCCGTCCGGTTTTGAACACTGAAGCTTTCTTT. It encodes CASSVRPVLNTEAFF.

This clone was found a few times. This chain joins TRBV4-2 and TRBJ1-4, with 7 positions matching TRBD1. Germline CDR1 LGHNA, CDR2 YNFKEQ. The J segment lost 5 bases and the V segment lost 1 base, leaving 7 bases of the junction unmatched. The CDR3 is 16 residues long. The CDR3 DNA reads as TGTGCCAGCAGCCAAGGAATTACAGGGGTAAATGAAAAACTGTTTTTT. This sequence encodes CASSQGITGVNEKLFF.

This clone appeared a few times. This chain joins TRBV6-1 and TRBJ1-2; D is possibly TRBD1 (6 bases). Germline V gene data show CDR1 as MNHNS and CDR2 as SASEGT. The ends were cut back, 8 bases at V and 4 bases at J, with 17 bases in the middle. The CDR3 spans 14 residues. The CDR3 DNA reads as TGTGCCAGCCCCCCGACAGGTTGGTCCTATGGCTACACCTTC. This codes for CASPPTGWSYGYTF.

The chain employs TRBV6-6 and TRBJ2-2; D call uncertain. V was trimmed by 7 bases and J by 0 bases, leaving 9 bases between them. CDR3 size: 14 residues. Per the germline V gene, CDR1 is MNHNY and CDR2 is SVGAGI (reference sequence). CDR3 amino acids: CASKEISNTGELFF. For the CDR3, the DNA is TGTGCCAGCAAGGAGATCTCGAACACCGGGGAGCTGTTTTTT.

Here the CDR3 reads CASSLSRGGSDEQFF. DNA for the CDR3: TGCGCCAGCAGCCTAAGTCGAGGGGGGAGTGATGAGCAGTTCTTC. The chain combines TRBV4-3 with TRBJ2-1, with D possibly being TRBD1 or TRBD2 (6 bases each). Germline CDR1 reads LGHNA; CDR2 reads YSLEER. Trimming removed 4 bases from V and 8 bases from J, with 18 bases in between. CDR3 length: 15 residues.

This clone has a single count. V and J are TRBV7-9 and TRBJ2-1; D is possibly TRBD1 (5 bases). This CDR3 comprises 11 residues. Germline CDR1 and CDR2: SEHNR and FQNEAQ (reference sequence). V lost 5 bases to trimming and J lost 12 bases, with 11 bases between them. The CDR3 reads CASSTRVRQFF. The CDR3 DNA sequence: TGTGCCAGCAGCACCAGGGTTCGGCAGTTCTTC.

V gene TRBV28 combines with J gene TRBJ1-1, with D perhaps matching TRBD1 (6 bases). CDR1 is MDHEN and CDR2 is SYDVKM in the germline V gene. The V end was cut by 3 bases, the J end by 4 bases, with 15 bases between. This CDR3 contains 15 residues. DNA for the CDR3: TGTGCCAGCAGTTTTGGGGGGCAGGTGAGCACTGAAGCTTTCTTT. Amino acid sequence: CASSFGGQVSTEAFF.

CDR3 sequence: CASSPTILGEQFF. The CDR3 nucleotides read TGTGCCAGCAGCCCGACTATACTAGGGGAGCAGTTCTTC. The chain joins TRBV7-3 to TRBJ2-1; the D gene is possibly TRBD2 (5 bases). Germline CDR1 is SGHTA and CDR2 is FQGTGA. The V and J ends lost 5 bases and 10 bases respectively, with 15 bases between them. CDR3 length: 13 residues.

CDR3 sequence (DNA): TGTGCCAGCAGCCCCTCGTGGGGGTGGAATGAGCAGTTCTTC. Its translation: CASSPSWGWNEQFF. J is TRBJ2-1 and V is TRBV7-9, with D possibly being TRBD1 or TRBD2 (5 bases each). This CDR3 spans 14 amino acids. Trimming took off 5 bases at V and 7 bases at J, with 15 bases between the two ends. CDR1 and CDR2 (germline): SEHNR, FQNEAQ (reference sequence).

This rearrangement joins TRBV18 to TRBJ1-5; weak D call: TRBD1 (6 bases). CDR1 is KGHSH, CDR2 LQKENI, per germline. With 3 bases removed from V and 6 bases from J, the gap between germline ends came to 9 bases. The CDR3 totals 13 residues. CDR3 DNA sequence: TGTGCCAGCTCACCCACAGGGTCTCAGCCCCAGCATTTT. Protein product: CASSPTGSQPQHF.

This sequence joins TRBV5-1 and TRBJ2-1, with D possibly being TRBD2 (6 bases). The germline V gene encodes CDR1 SGHRS and CDR2 YFSETQ. This CDR3 comprises 15 residues. V was trimmed by 4 bases and J by 2 bases, leaving 13 bases between them. The CDR3 nucleotides read TGCGCCAGCAGCCCCACGGGGGTGGCCTACAATGAGCAGTTCTTC. Its protein product is CASSPTGVAYNEQFF.

The genes are TRBV5-1 and TRBJ2-7; D might be TRBD1 or TRBD2, each matching 6 bases. The CDR3 has 15 amino acids. Deletions cut 4 bases from V and 6 bases from J, with 20 bases between. Looked up from germline, CDR1 is SGHRS and CDR2 is YFSETQ. The CDR3 nucleotides read TGCGCCAGCAGCGTACGGGGGCCTCCATTGACCGAGCAGTACTTC. The encoded protein is CASSVRGPPLTEQYF. Based on the CDR3 plus reference TRBV5-1 and TRBJ2-7, the full variable domain is KAGVTQTPRYLIKTRGQQVTLSCSPISGHRSVSWYQQTPGQGLQFLFEYFSETQRNKGNFPGRFSGRQFSNSRSEMNVSTLELGDSALYLCASSVRGPPLTEQYFGPGTRLTVT.

The rearrangement links TRBV7-2 to TRBJ2-2, with 9 bases that match TRBD2. Germline V CDR1 and CDR2: SGHTA, FQGNSA. V was pared by 3 bases and J by 4 bases, with 6 bases of the junction left unmatched. CDR3 length: 16 residues. The CDR3 DNA is TGTGCCAGCAGCTTTAGCGGGAGAGGCGGCACCGGGGAGCTGTTTTTT. It specifies CASSFSGRGGTGELFF.

The chain couples TRBV28 to TRBJ1-2; D is uncertain. Germline loops: CDR1 MDHEN, CDR2 SYDVKM. This CDR3 has 12 residues. The V end lost 3 bases, the J end lost 4 bases, and 6 bases lay between the germline ends. The CDR3 region is CASSFEIYGYTF. In nucleotides, the CDR3 is TGTGCCAGCAGTTTCGAGATCTATGGCTACACCTTC.

V usage is TRBV28 and J usage is TRBJ1-4; 9 bases are a match to TRBD1. The trim removed 4 bases at V and 8 bases at J, leaving 8 bases unmatched. CDR3 length: 15 residues. Germline V CDR1 and CDR2: MDHEN, SYDVKM. In DNA form, the CDR3 reads TGTGCCAGCAGTTCCCTGACAGGGGGAGGCGAAAAACTGTTTTTT. The encoded protein is CASSSLTGGGEKLFF.

The V gene is TRBV28, the J gene TRBJ2-7; maybe TRBD1 (6 bases). The CDR3 totals 15 residues. Trimming left V 8 bases short and J 6 bases short, with 23 bases between. Germline V gives CDR1 MDHEN, CDR2 SYDVKM. The CDR3 here is CASLPRGAGVIEQYF. Written as DNA, the CDR3 is TGTGCCAGCCTACCCCGTGGGGCAGGGGTCATCGAGCAGTACTTC.

This clone came up once. The J gene is TRBJ1-1, the V gene TRBV19, with D maybe TRBD1 (6 bases). Germline V gene lookup returns CDR1 LNHDA and CDR2 SQIVND (reference sequence). The CDR3 consists of 14 residues. The V gene lost 3 bases and the J gene lost 11 bases, with 19 bases spanning the gap. The CDR3 sequence is CASSIPATGPRAFF. Written as DNA, the CDR3 is TGTGCCAGTAGTATTCCGGCTACAGGGCCCCGGGCTTTCTTT.

The chain combines TRBV6-1 with TRBJ2-2; 8 bases agree with TRBD1. CDR1 and CDR2 from the germline V gene are MNHNS and SASEGT. V gave up 8 bases and J gave up 3 bases; unmatched junction bases: 2. The CDR3 sequence is 13 residues long. In DNA, the CDR3 is TGTGCCAGCCGACAGGGGTACACCGGGGAGCTGTTTTTT. Translating it yields CASRQGYTGELFF.

This rearrangement joins TRBV6-6 to TRBJ2-5; D is perhaps TRBD1 (6 bases). The germline V gene encodes CDR1 MNHNY and CDR2 SVGAGI (reference sequence). There are 14 residues in the CDR3. Between the trimmed V and J ends, which lost 6 bases and 4 bases, there was a span of 15 bases. The DNA of the CDR3 is TGTGCCAGCAGCGATACAGGGTATGGAGAGACCCAGTACTTC. Its translation is CASSDTGYGETQYF.

V and J are TRBV18 and TRBJ1-2; 9 bases line up with TRBD1. The CDR3 runs to 14 residues. CDR1 is KGHSH and CDR2 is LQKENI in the germline V gene. The junction had 8 bases not matched to a gene; V was cut back by 5 bases and J by 7 bases. CDR3 amino acids: CASSSTGGAFGYTF. The CDR3 DNA is TGTGCCAGCTCATCAACAGGGGGCGCGTTTGGCTACACCTTC.

This clone was picked up one time. J is TRBJ1-3 and V is TRBV6-5; no reliable D call. V lost 2 bases and J lost 0, with 8 bases in between. Germline V gene lookup returns CDR1 MNHEY and CDR2 SVGAGI. This CDR3 is 15 amino acids long. The CDR3 protein is CASSYDGFSGNTIYF. CDR3 coding DNA: TGTGCCAGCAGTTACGACGGATTCTCTGGAAACACCATATATTTT.

As for this clone: With only one base between it and a far larger clone, this is likely a read error. The chain couples TRBV30 to TRBJ2-5; 14 bases are a match to TRBD2. The CDR3 has 19 residues. The ends lost 5 bases at V and 5 bases at J; junction bases unmatched: 19. Germline V CDR1 and CDR2: GTSNPN, SVGIG (reference sequence). The CDR3 here is CAWGVPVAGLAGGRETQYF. The CDR3 coding sequence is TGTGCCTGGGGGGTCCCGGTGGCAGGACTAGCGGGAGGTCGGGAGACCCAGTACTTC.

Turning to this clone: The same CDR3 can be traced to other DNA sequences in this sample. The CDR3 nucleotides read TGTGCCAGCAGTTACGGACAGCCTAACTATGGCTACACCTTC. This codes for CASSYGQPNYGYTF. The V and J genes are TRBV6-5 and TRBJ1-2; tentatively, D is TRBD1 (6 bases). V gave up 2 bases and J gave up 0 bases, with 7 bases separating them. Looked up from germline, CDR1 is MNHEY and CDR2 is SVGAGI. The CDR3 contains 14 residues.

The chain employs TRBV2 and TRBJ1-5; no definite D call. CDR1 is SNHLY and CDR2 is FYNNEI in the germline V gene. The CDR3 loop spans 14 amino acids. The V and J ends lost 2 bases and 0 bases respectively, with 5 bases between them. CDR3 in DNA: TGTGCCAGCAGTGAACCAGCTAGCAATCAGCCCCAGCATTTT. This encodes CASSEPASNQPQHF.

This sequence joins TRBV19 and TRBJ1-2; possible D gene TRBD1, 5 bases. The CDR3 is 15 amino acids. Germline V lookup: CDR1 LNHDA, CDR2 SQIVND (reference sequence). Trimming cost V 9 bases and J 4 bases, with 21 bases left between them. CDR3 protein: CASEPTRTGFYGYTF. As DNA, the CDR3 is TGTGCCAGCGAACCGACGCGTACAGGATTCTATGGCTACACCTTC. Based on the CDR3 plus reference TRBV19 and TRBJ1-2, the full variable domain is DGGITQSPKYLFRKEGQNVTLSCEQNLNHDAMYWYRQDPGQGLRLIYYSQIVNDFQKGDIAEGYSVSREKKESFPLTVTSAQKNPTAFYLCASEPTRTGFYGYTFGSGTRLTVV.